The clone carrying this T cell receptor beta chain is labeled medium-sized. The target antigen is unknown. The CDR3 is 15 amino acids. V lost 3 bases, J lost 4 bases, and 15 bases lay in between. Germline loops: CDR1 LNHDA, CDR2 SQIVND (reference sequence). The data were obtained in a study of Tregs in tolerant kidney transplant recipients. Study in general: Recipient PBMCs carried a CFSE label and met irradiated graft donor PBMCs for about six days before FACS sorting. Study results and caveats: Validation in larger populations is needed because few patients were studied. This study did not directly address biological reproducibility.

TCRdb keeps only in-frame clones here, not all; method: immunoSEQ multiplex PCR. The sample records roughly 9,400 clones, approximately 46% being singletons. Sequenced input: CD4+ T cells from blood cultured with allogeneic cells. J is TRBJ1-2 and V is TRBV19; D is possibly TRBD1 (5 bases). This receptor was taken from a human donor in good health. The CDR3 here is CASSMRRGTLYGYTF. Here the CDR3 DNA reads TGTGCCAGTAGTATGAGACGGGGGACCCTCTATGGCTACACCTTC.